This T cell receptor beta chain was captured in a study of CD8 T cells in seronegative destructive rheumatoid arthritis (TCRdb year 2020). In terms of the full investigation: At the time of sampling, most of the eight CND-RA patients were on biological drugs. Researchers compared peripheral CD8+ TCRbeta repertoires from patients with CCP-negative destructive rheumatoid arthritis (CND-RA) against repertoires from newly diagnosed seropositive RA, seronegative RA and healthy controls. Rather than undergoing new sequencing, the seropositive RA, seronegative RA and healthy control comparison cohorts were drawn from an earlier published TCRbeta dataset. Study-wide conclusions, independent of this receptor: The small size of the CND-RA cohort was noted as a limitation of the study. A distinct set of enriched public clonotypes appeared to be present in CND-RA patients, and the authors interpreted this finding as support for a separate disease subset. Without diagnostic samples, TCR repertoire differences may partly reflect poor disease control over the years rather than being present at onset. After adjustment for age, less diverse and more clonal CD8+ TCRbeta repertoires appeared to be present in CND-RA patients than in other RA subtypes. Across the 95,000 to 150,000 clonotypes tested, no public clonotype enrichment survived Benjamini-Hochberg correction. CND-RA repertoires showed more CMV-reactive and fewer influenza A-reactive CD8+ TCRbeta sequences than controls and other RA subtypes.

A negative result on the clinical CCP2 antibody test was shown by CND-RA patients, and progression of joint destruction was observed despite active therapy. Every CND-RA patient showed typical joint destruction in the wrists and ankles and had failed conventional anti-rheumatic therapy. Instead of being sampled at diagnosis, CND-RA patients were sampled after long disease histories, which in several cases spanned decades. About 55 millilitres of EDTA-anticoagulated peripheral blood were collected from each patient. Density gradient separation with Ficoll-Paque PLUS was used to isolate peripheral blood mononuclear cells. Using AutoMACS magnetic bead positive selection, CD8+ cells were isolated from either fresh or cryopreserved PBMCs, and flow cytometry was used to check purity. Nucleospin Tissue or Tissue XS kits were used to extract genomic DNA, which was then quantified on a Qubit 2.0 fluorometer.

Germline trimming amounts to 7 bases on V and 7 bases on J, with 8 as the count of junction bases outside the gene matches. Per the germline V gene (reference sequence), LNHDA is the CDR1 and SQIVND is the CDR2. From the cysteine through the phenylalanine, the CDR3 covers 13 amino acids. Only the CDR3 portion is preserved as DNA: 39 bases, with reading frame beginning at the first base. Genomic DNA from CD8+ cells was used for TCRbeta sequencing, which was performed according to the manufacturer's instructions. The immunoSEQ assay was used for TCRbeta sequencing, which was carried out at a genomics technology centre in Finland. The source study handled its data this way. Clonotype tables produced by the immunoSEQ preprocessing pipeline were converted into VDJtools format, and non-productive clonotypes were filtered out. Samples with fewer than 10,000 reads were excluded, the remaining samples were subsampled to 10,000 reads, and most of the eight CND-RA samples met this threshold. The VDJtools CalcDiversityStats function was applied to data subsampled to 10,000 reads to calculate Shannon-Wiener, Simpson and clonality indices. To infer antigen specificity, non-singleton TCRbeta clonotypes were hard-matched against VDJdb, with no mismatches permitted. Clusters with potentially shared antigen targets were formed by grouping CDR3 sequences that differed by one amino acid (Hamming distance 1). Group enrichment of public clonotypes was tested with one-sided Fisher's exact tests after groups were resampled to six samples, with the procedure repeated ten times. Imported from immuneACCESS, the table was reduced by TCRdb to in-frame sequences with V and J called. These copies leave out some clones; in studies compared against another copy, an unresolved V gene accounts for under half, and the cause of the remainder is not known. The DNA was the basis for D and trimming; V, J and clone size are from that table. The sample data list 4,000 to 5,000 clones, and under 80% of these were observed just once. Together, the top ten hold under 40% of the sample.

As concerns this clone: Its antigen specificity is not known. No base-level quality is on record; no much larger clone is a single base apart.

Sequenced input: CD8+ T cells from blood. The sequence was collected from a woman aged 50-70 years with seronegative destructive rheumatoid arthritis. The sequence joins TRBV19 to TRBJ1-2, and 8 bases in between align with TRBD1. Here the CDR3 is given as CASTPGQVLGYTF. The DNA is as follows: TGTGCCAGTACCCCGGGACAGGTTCTTGGCTACACCTTC. Reference TRBV19 and TRBJ1-2 genes cover what lies past the CDR3, so the full variable domain is DGGITQSPKYLFRKEGQNVTLSCEQNLNHDAMYWYRQDPGQGLRLIYYSQIVNDFQKGDIAEGYSVSREKKESFPLTVTSAQKNPTAFYLCASTPGQVLGYTFGSGTRLTVV.